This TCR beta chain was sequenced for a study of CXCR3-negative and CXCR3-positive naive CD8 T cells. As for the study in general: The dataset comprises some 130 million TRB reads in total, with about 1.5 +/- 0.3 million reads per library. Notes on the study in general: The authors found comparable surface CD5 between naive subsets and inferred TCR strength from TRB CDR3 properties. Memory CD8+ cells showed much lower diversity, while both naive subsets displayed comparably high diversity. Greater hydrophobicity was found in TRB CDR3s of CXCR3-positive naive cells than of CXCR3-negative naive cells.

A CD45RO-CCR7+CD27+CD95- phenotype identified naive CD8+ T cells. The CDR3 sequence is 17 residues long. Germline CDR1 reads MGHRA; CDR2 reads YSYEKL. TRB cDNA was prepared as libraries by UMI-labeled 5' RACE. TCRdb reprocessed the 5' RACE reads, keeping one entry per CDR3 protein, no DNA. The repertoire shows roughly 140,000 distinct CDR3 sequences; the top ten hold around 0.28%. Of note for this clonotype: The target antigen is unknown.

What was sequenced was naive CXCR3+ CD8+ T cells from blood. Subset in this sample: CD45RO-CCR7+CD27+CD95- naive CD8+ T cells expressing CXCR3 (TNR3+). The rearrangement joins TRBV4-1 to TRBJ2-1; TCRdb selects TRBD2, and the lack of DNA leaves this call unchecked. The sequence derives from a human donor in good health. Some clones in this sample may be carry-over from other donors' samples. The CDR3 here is CASSPFTQAGGRNEQFF.